The 15 T cell receptor beta chains in this list originate from one sample, sequenced in a study of shared clonotypes between healthy human individuals. The repertoire was sequenced with immunoSEQ multiplex PCR; TCRdb's copy has only in-frame clones and lacks some. The profile shows some 2,500,000 clones, over 85% of them singletons. Sequences were obtained from naive CD4+ T cells from PBMCs. Regarding subset: CD45RA+ positively selected. The origin of the receptors is a man between 18 and 35 years old in good health. Some clones in this sample may be carry-over from other donors' samples.

CDR3 protein: CASSLSWDRDNEQFF. In nucleotides, the CDR3 is TGTGCCAGCAGTTTATCGTGGGACAGGGACAATGAGCAGTTCTTC. The chain recombines TRBV28 with TRBJ2-1; TRBD1 agrees at 9 bases. The CDR3 spans 15 residues. Germline V CDR1 and CDR2: MDHEN, SYDVKM. V lost 1 base, J lost 5 bases, and 3 bases stayed unmatched.

The chain uses TRBV4-3 and TRBJ1-5; 10 bases are a match to TRBD1. The CDR3 is 15 residues long. After removal of 3 bases from V and 7 bases from J, the junction contained 6 bases not matched to a gene. Germline CDR1 and CDR2: LGHNA and YSLEER. The CDR3 region is CASSQRQGAMQPQHF. The CDR3 region has the DNA TGCGCCAGCAGCCAGCGACAGGGGGCTATGCAGCCCCAGCATTTT.

This sequence joins TRBV28 and TRBJ1-1, with unresolved D. CDR3 size: 13 residues. The V end lost 4 bases, the J end lost 10 bases, and 16 bases lay between the germline ends. The germline V gene encodes CDR1 MDHEN and CDR2 SYDVKM. CDR3 in DNA: TGTGCCAGCAGTTCGAGGACCGGACCGGGAGCTTTCTTT. The encoded protein is CASSSRTGPGAFF. The complete variable domain, with remaining parts taken from reference TRBV28 and TRBJ1-1, reads DVKVTQSSRYLVKRTGEKVFLECVQDMDHENMFWYRQDPGLGLRLIYFSYDVKMKEKGDIPEGYSVSREKKERFSLILESASTNQTSMYLCASSSRTGPGAFFGQGTRLTVV.

The chain combines TRBV6-6 with TRBJ2-3; 9 positions agree with TRBD1. J gave up 4 bases and V 9 bases, and 8 bases lay outside the gene matches. Looked up from germline, CDR1 is MNHNY and CDR2 is SVGAGI (reference sequence). This CDR3 comprises 14 residues. Written as DNA, the CDR3 is TGTGCCAGTCTAACAGGGGGCGATGCAGATACGCAGTATTTT. Amino acids: CASLTGGDADTQYF.

The chain uses TRBV28 and TRBJ1-3, with a tentative D call TRBD1 (5 bases). Deletions cut 1 base from V and 6 bases from J, with 13 bases between. From germline, CDR1 is MDHEN and CDR2 SYDVKM. CDR3 length equals 15 residues. The CDR3 bases are TGTGCCAGCAGTTTATCGGGGGTTTGGGAAAACACCATATATTTT. Its protein product is CASSLSGVWENTIYF.

This chain joins TRBV4-3 and TRBJ2-7; the match to TRBD1 covers 7 bases. CDR1 and CDR2 from the germline V gene are LGHNA and YSLEER. CDR3 size: 12 residues. V trimming: 10 bases; J trimming: 0 bases; junction bases outside the gene matches: 3. CDR3 amino acids: CAMDRTSYEQYF. The CDR3 DNA reads TGCGCCATGGACAGGACCTCCTACGAGCAGTACTTC.

The chain couples TRBV29-1 to TRBJ2-3; D is undetermined. This CDR3 comprises 14 residues. CDR1 and CDR2 from the germline V gene are SQVTM and ANQGSEA. The V and J ends lost 7 bases and 1 base respectively, with 15 bases between them. CDR3 region: CSGSLWQGTDTQYF. The CDR3 DNA reads TGCAGCGGGTCCCTCTGGCAGGGCACAGATACGCAGTATTTT.

This clone was seen a single time. Other DNA sequences of this sample code for an identical CDR3. V gene TRBV27 combines with J gene TRBJ1-1, with D unclear. The germline CDR1 and CDR2 sequences are MNHEY and SMNVEV (reference sequence). The CDR3 runs 14 residues. Trimming took 6 bases from V and 5 from J, leaving 16 bases between them. The CDR3 loop reads CASSKTGMGTEAFF. CDR3 sequence (DNA): TGTGCCAGCAGCAAAACGGGGATGGGGACTGAAGCTTTCTTT.

Remarks on this clone: The sample holds other DNA sequences that translate to the same CDR3. This chain connects TRBV5-1 to TRBJ1-4; TRBD1 matches 8 bases. Germline V gene lookup returns CDR1 SGHRS and CDR2 YFSETQ. V lost 4 bases, J lost 8 bases, and 7 bases stayed unmatched. CDR3 length: 14 residues. CDR3 residues: CASSIDRGGEKLFF. The CDR3 DNA sequence: TGCGCCAGCAGCATTGACAGGGGAGGGGAAAAACTGTTTTTT.

This clone was seen a handful of times. The gene calls are TRBV18 and TRBJ1-1; D uncertain. Germline V gives CDR1 KGHSH, CDR2 LQKENI. The germline V and J ends were trimmed by 4 bases and 7 bases, with 10 bases remaining between them. This CDR3 is built from 12 residues. Here the CDR3 reads CASSLQVDEAFF. The CDR3 nucleotides read TGTGCCAGCTCACTGCAGGTCGATGAAGCTTTCTTT.

The rearrangement uses TRBV7-8 and TRBJ2-7; 7 nucleotides align to TRBD2. V dropped 5 bases and J dropped 4; count of bases not matched to a gene: 11. Germline lookup yields CDR1 SGHVS and CDR2 FQNEAQ. The CDR3 extends over 15 amino acids. In nucleotides, the CDR3 is TGTGCCAGCAGCCCTTTGCGCGGGAGCACATACGAGCAGTACTTC. This encodes CASSPLRGSTYEQYF.

The rearrangement uses TRBV7-3 and TRBJ2-1, with 9 bases lining up with TRBD2. This CDR3 is built from 16 residues. CDR1 is SGHTA, CDR2 FQGTGA, per germline. V was clipped by 2 bases and J by 2 bases; unmatched bases: 4. CDR3 residues: CASSLWAGGPYNEQFF. The CDR3 DNA reads TGTGCCAGCAGCTTATGGGCGGGAGGGCCCTACAATGAGCAGTTCTTC. Filled out from reference TRBV7-3 and TRBJ2-1, the complete variable domain reads GAGVSQTPSNKVTEKGKYVELRCDPISGHTALYWYRQSLGQGPEFLIYFQGTGAADDSGLPNDRFFAVRPEGSVSTLKIQRTERGDSAVYLCASSLWAGGPYNEQFFGPGTRLTVL.

V usage is TRBV28 and J usage is TRBJ2-5; tentatively, D is TRBD1 or TRBD2 (6 bases each). The CDR3 contains 14 residues. Between the trimmed V and J ends, which lost 5 bases and 2 bases, there was a span of 12 bases. CDR1 MDHEN and CDR2 SYDVKM come from the germline V gene. The CDR3, as DNA: TGTGCCAGCAGTCTAAGGGGGAGGCAAGAGACCCAGTACTTC. Protein: CASSLRGRQETQYF.

Only one count was recorded for this clone. This chain connects TRBV19 to TRBJ2-1, with D perhaps matching TRBD2 (7 bases). With 1 base removed from V and 7 bases from J, the gap between germline ends came to 20 bases. Looked up from germline, CDR1 is LNHDA and CDR2 is SQIVND (reference sequence). The CDR3 covers 17 residues. The DNA for the CDR3 is TGTGCCAGTAGTATAGCTCCGGGGGGCATTAGGTCGAATGAGCAGTTCTTC. This encodes CASSIAPGGIRSNEQFF.

This chain joins TRBV4-1 and TRBJ2-5; D might be TRBD1 (5 bases). V was pared by 1 base and J by 3 bases, with 15 bases between. The CDR3 is 16 amino acids. Looked up from germline, CDR1 is MGHRA and CDR2 is YSYEKL. CDR3 DNA sequence: TGCGCCAGCAGCCAAGGGAATGCTGGGGCCGAAGAGACCCAGTACTTC. Translating it yields CASSQGNAGAEETQYF.